One sample yielded the 12 T cell receptor beta chains listed below, sequenced in a study of T cells in Graves' hyperthyroidism and ophthalmopathy. It was RNA transcripts that yielded the amplified TCR beta CDR3 regions. With the HTBI primer set, the TCR CDR3 went through a first round of RT-PCR. MiXCR, run by TCRdb on the multiplex PCR reads, gives a single entry per CDR3 protein. This repertoire shows 210,000 or so distinct CDR3 sequences, roughly a sixth found once; its top ten account for 50%. Sequenced: blood. The receptors here all came from a man over 45 with Graves' hyperthyroidism.

The chain joins TRBV5-5 to TRBJ2-7; 8 bases map to TRBD2. V lost 0 bases to trimming and J lost 3 bases; unmatched junction nucleotides: 5. Germline lookup yields CDR1 SGHKS and CDR2 YYEKEE (reference sequence). This CDR3 has 15 amino acids. CDR3 in amino acids: CASSLGVAGHYEQYF. The DNA for the CDR3 is TGTGCCAGCAGCTTGGGTGTAGCGGGGCACTACGAGCAGTACTTC.

This clonotype was detected many times. This sequence joins TRBV7-9 and TRBJ2-5; 7 bases are shared with TRBD2. This CDR3 has 13 residues. With 6 bases clipped from V and 3 bases from J, the junction kept 4 bases outside the gene matches. CDR1 SEHNR and CDR2 FQNEAQ come from the germline V gene (reference sequence). This CDR3 reads CASRAGVKETQYF. In nucleotides, the CDR3 is TGTGCCAGCAGGGCGGGGGTGAAAGAGACCCAGTACTTC.

Many counts were recorded for this clonotype. V and J are TRBV7-2 and TRBJ2-5; no clear D. This CDR3 is 13 amino acids long. V lost 4 bases, J lost 2 bases, and 8 bases lay in between. Germline CDR1 SGHTA, CDR2 FQGNSA. The CDR3 loop is CASSSQLQETQYF. The CDR3, as DNA: TGTGCCAGCAGCTCTCAATTACAAGAGACCCAGTACTTC.

The chain has TRBV2 and TRBJ1-1, with D unclear. CDR3 length: 13 amino acids. V was pared by 0 bases and J by 5 bases, with 7 bases between. Germline CDR1 reads SNHLY; CDR2 reads FYNNEI. CDR3 loop: CASSEAAGTEAFF. The CDR3 DNA sequence: TGTGCCAGCAGTGAAGCGGCGGGGACTGAAGCTTTCTTT.

The chain carries TRBV24-1 and TRBJ2-3; TRBD2 matches at 8 bases. Germline CDR1 is KGHDR and CDR2 is SFDVKD. The CDR3 loop spans 15 amino acids. J lost 5 bases, V lost 5 bases, and 8 bases had no gene match. Written as DNA, the CDR3 is TGTGCCACCAGTGGGCCGGGACTAGTGGGAGATACGCAGTATTTT. Protein: CATSGPGLVGDTQYF.

The chain employs TRBV7-3 and TRBJ2-3; a weak D match, TRBD2 (6 bases). V lost 4 bases, J lost 0 bases, and 11 bases lay in between. The CDR3 loop spans 15 amino acids. Germline CDR1 and CDR2: SGHTA and FQGTGA. The CDR3 is CASSSVGTSTDTQYF. The CDR3 DNA is TGTGCCAGCAGCTCCGTCGGGACTAGCACAGATACGCAGTATTTT. Full variable domain (rest looked up from reference TRBV7-3 and TRBJ2-3): GAGVSQTPSNKVTEKGKYVELRCDPISGHTALYWYRQSLGQGPEFLIYFQGTGAADDSGLPNDRFFAVRPEGSVSTLKIQRTERGDSAVYLCASSSVGTSTDTQYFGPGTRLTVL.

This clonotype was observed many times. This chain connects TRBV2 to TRBJ1-5; TRBD1 might be the D (6 bases). The V gene lost 1 base and the J gene lost 3 bases, with 10 bases spanning the gap. The CDR3 loop spans 15 amino acids. From germline, CDR1 is SNHLY and CDR2 FYNNEI. In DNA, the CDR3 is TGTGCCAGCAGTGAAGACAGGGCCGCCAATCAGCCCCAGCATTTT. It encodes CASSEDRAANQPQHF. Full variable domain (missing parts from reference TRBV2 and TRBJ1-5): EPEVTQTPSHQVTQMGQEVILRCVPISNHLYFYWYRQILGQKVEFLVSFYNNEISEKSEIFDDQFSVERPDGSNFTLKIRSTKLEDSAMYFCASSEDRAANQPQHFGDGTRLSIL.

This clonotype has at least ten counts. This chain links TRBV11-2 with TRBJ2-4, with 11 bases matching TRBD2. The CDR3 has 15 amino acids. CDR1 SGHAT and CDR2 FQNNGV come from the germline V gene. V gave up 4 bases and J gave up 1 base; unmatched junction bases: 0. The CDR3 region has the DNA TGTGCCAGCAGCTCTAGCGGGAGGGCCAAAAACATTCAGTACTTC. This encodes CASSSSGRAKNIQYF.

A word on this clonotype: A single base separates this from a much larger clone, so it may be a read error. The V gene is TRBV28, the J gene TRBJ1-5; TRBD1 agrees at 7 bases. J was trimmed by 4 bases and V by 6 bases; bases with no gene match: 6. CDR1 MDHEN and CDR2 SYDVKM come from the germline V gene. CDR3 length equals 14 residues. The CDR3 region is CASSHDRENQPQHF. In DNA, the CDR3 is TGTGCCAGCAGCCATGACAGGGAAAATCAGCCCCAGCATTTT.

This clonotype was seen a few times. The chain uses TRBV9 and TRBJ2-1, with D hard to call. Trimming pared 4 bases from V and 9 bases from J, leaving 11 bases between. This CDR3 region has 12 residues. Germline V gene data show CDR1 as SGDLS and CDR2 as YYNGEE. CDR3 sequence reads: CASSIVPGEQFF. DNA for the CDR3: TGTGCCAGCAGCATTGTGCCCGGTGAGCAGTTCTTC.

The V gene is TRBV27, the J gene TRBJ1-2; D remains unclear. V was pared by 2 bases and J by 13 bases, with 17 bases between. Germline-derived CDR1 and CDR2 are MNHEY and SMNVEV (reference sequence). This CDR3 is built from 13 residues. CDR3 protein: CASSLSLGAPATF. The CDR3 DNA reads TGTGCCAGCAGTTTAAGTTTGGGAGCCCCTGCCACCTTC.

This chain uses TRBV6-6 with TRBJ2-3; a weak D match, TRBD2 (5 bases). This CDR3 contains 17 residues. The germline CDR1 and CDR2 sequences are MNHNY and SVGAGI (reference sequence). With 0 bases removed from V and 5 bases from J, the gap between germline ends came to 18 bases. CDR3 coding DNA: TGTGCCAGCAGTTACTCGATGCCCTCGGGAAACGGAGATACGCAGTATTTT. It yields the protein CASSYSMPSGNGDTQYF.